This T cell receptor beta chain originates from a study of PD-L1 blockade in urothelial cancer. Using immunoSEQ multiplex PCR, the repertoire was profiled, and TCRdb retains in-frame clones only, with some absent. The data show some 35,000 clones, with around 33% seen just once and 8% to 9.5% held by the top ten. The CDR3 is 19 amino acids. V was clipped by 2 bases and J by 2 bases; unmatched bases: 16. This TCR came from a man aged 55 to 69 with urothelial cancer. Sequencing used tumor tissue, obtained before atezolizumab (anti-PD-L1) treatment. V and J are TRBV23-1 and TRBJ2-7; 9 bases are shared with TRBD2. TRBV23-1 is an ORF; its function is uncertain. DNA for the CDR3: TGCGCCAGCAGTCAAAGGGGGCTAGGGGCTAGCGGGGCCCCCTACGAGCAGTACTTC. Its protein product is CASSQRGLGASGAPYEQYF.